The 14 T cell receptor beta chains in this list originate from one sample, sequenced in a study of alternative splicing in chronic myeloid leukemia remission. Time point here: chronic-phase CML before TKI therapy (screening/day 1). Poly-A-selected mRNA from approximately 1 ug total RNA formed the libraries. TCRdb reprocessed the bulk RNA-seq reads and stores each CDR3 protein as one record, lacking DNA. The table lists some 140 distinct CDR3 sequences, approximately 97% of them singletons. The material sequenced was PBMCs or total blood leukocytes (not recorded which), taken at diagnosis. These receptors all stem from an adult with chronic myeloid leukemia.

The gene calls are TRBV3-1 and TRBJ2-1; the TCRdb call, TRBD2, lacks DNA for checking. CDR1 LGHDT and CDR2 YNNKEL come from the germline V gene (reference sequence). CDR3 length: 16 amino acids. The CDR3 spells CASSQVGATRSSEQFF.

The V call is TRBV5-6, the J call TRBJ1-1. The CDR3 runs 15 residues. Germline CDR1 and CDR2: SGHDT and YYEEEE. The CDR3 region is CASSLVAGGRTEAFF.

V is TRBV7-9 and J is TRBJ1-6. CDR1 and CDR2 (germline): SEHNR, FQNEAQ (reference sequence). The CDR3 runs 14 residues. The chain's CDR3 is CASSVSSYNSPLHF.

The gene calls are TRBV24-1 and TRBJ2-1; TCRdb's assignment of TRBD2 cannot be checked, as there is no DNA. Per the germline V gene, CDR1 is KGHDR and CDR2 is SFDVKD. The CDR3 is 16 residues long. The chain's CDR3 is CATSDPSGGPRNEQFF.

This chain links TRBV29-1 with TRBJ1-4. This CDR3 has 13 residues. Germline loops: CDR1 SQVTM, CDR2 ANQGSEA. The CDR3 region is CSVAWGGNEKLFF.

The chain has TRBV5-1 and TRBJ2-7. Per germline, CDR1 SGHRS and CDR2 YFSETQ. The CDR3 sequence is 14 residues long. The CDR3 reads CASSSGTNSYEQYF.

V gene TRBV5-8 combines with J gene TRBJ1-1. CDR3 size: 15 residues. The V gene's germline CDR1 is SGHTS and CDR2 YDEGEE. The CDR3 loop is CASSLNQGGRTEAFF.

This sequence joins TRBV4-1 and TRBJ1-4. The germline CDR1 and CDR2 sequences are MGHRA and YSYEKL. The CDR3 contains 15 residues. The CDR3 here is CASSQDTGFNEKLFF.

This chain joins TRBV3-1 and TRBJ1-1. Germline loops: CDR1 LGHDT, CDR2 YNNKEL (reference sequence). The length of the CDR3 is 12 residues. The CDR3 sequence is CASSQENTEAFF.

The rearrangement joins TRBV20-1 to TRBJ2-3; TCRdb returns TRBD2, unconfirmable since there is no DNA. Germline V lookup: CDR1 DFQATT, CDR2 SNEGSKA (reference sequence). The CDR3 is made up of 14 amino acids. CDR3 amino acids: CSAARRGSTDTQYF.

The CDR3 loop is CASSLLGPSGDGKLFF. The V gene is TRBV18, the J gene TRBJ1-4. CDR3 length: 16 residues. From germline, CDR1 is KGHSH and CDR2 LQKENI.

The J gene is TRBJ1-5, the V gene TRBV11-2. The germline V gene has CDR1 SGHAT and CDR2 FQNNGV. CDR3 length: 15 residues. The CDR3 is CASSKRDSLNQPQHF.

J is TRBJ2-3 and V is TRBV20-1; TCRdb lists TRBD2, though no DNA is available to test this call. This CDR3 comprises 14 residues. Germline CDR1 and CDR2: DFQATT and SNEGSKA (reference sequence). CDR3: CSARDRAGGLTQYF.

The chain has TRBV7-2 and TRBJ1-1; the TCRdb D gene call, TRBD1, has no DNA to confirm it. CDR1 SGHTA and CDR2 FQGNSA come from the germline V gene. The CDR3 loop spans 14 amino acids. The CDR3 reads CASRGQGMNTEAFF.